This entry describes one T cell receptor (beta chain). This entry comes from a study of response to subunit inactivated influenza vaccine. TCRdb reanalysed the RT-PCR reads using MiXCR and keeps one entry per CDR3 protein. The sample carries 600,000 to 850,000 distinct CDR3 sequences, about 14% recorded once. V lost 9 bases, J lost 3 bases, and 15 bases lay in between. The CDR3 spans 14 residues. CDR1 and CDR2 from the germline V gene are SGHDN and FVKESK. This receptor was taken from a man aged 45-65 years who received an inactivated influenza vaccine. The chain combines TRBV14 with TRBJ2-1; weak D call: TRBD2 (7 bases). Sample: PBMCs from blood, taken 14 to 15 days before vaccination. The CDR3 loop reads CASSQGRGYNEQFF. CDR3 nucleotide sequence: TGTGCCAGTAGTCAGGGGAGGGGCTACAATGAGCAGTTCTTC.